Below, 31 T cell receptor beta chains from the same sample are listed, as sequenced in a study of cytomegalovirus exposure and HLA in healthy donors. This table comes from immunoSEQ multiplex PCR, and its TCRdb copy is limited to in-frame clones, with some not included. This sample has around 300,000 clones, with roughly 86% found just once. Sequenced sample: PBMCs. Receptor source: a young man in good health and CMV-seronegative.

The chain couples TRBV11-2 to TRBJ1-2; D is ambiguous. In germline, CDR1 is SGHAT, CDR2 FQNNGV. Trimming stripped 8 bases from V and 8 bases from J, with 24 bases between. CDR3 size: 15 residues. The CDR3 region is CASGRISGKGGGYTF. The CDR3 DNA reads TGTGCCAGCGGAAGAATTTCGGGGAAAGGTGGCGGCTACACCTTC.

The J gene is TRBJ2-7, the V gene TRBV7-9; 7 nucleotides align to TRBD1. The CDR3 length is 11 residues. The germline V gene has CDR1 SEHNR and CDR2 FQNEAQ (reference sequence). The V segment lost 6 bases and the J segment 6 bases; nucleotides outside the gene matches: 2. In nucleotides, the CDR3 is TGTGCCAGCAGAACAGGGGCCGAGCAGTACTTC. The encoded protein is CASRTGAEQYF.

J is TRBJ2-3 and V is TRBV7-9; TRBD2 matches 8 bases. V trimming: 5 bases; J trimming: 1 base; junction bases outside the gene matches: 8. Germline CDR1 reads SEHNR; CDR2 reads FQNEAQ (reference sequence). There are 16 residues in the CDR3. The CDR3 nucleotides read TGTGCCAGCAGCCCACAGGACGGGAGGGGCACAGATACGCAGTATTTT. This codes for CASSPQDGRGTDTQYF.

J is TRBJ1-2 and V is TRBV7-9; D is perhaps TRBD1 (5 bases). V was trimmed by 2 bases and J by 4 bases, leaving 17 bases between them. Germline V gene lookup returns CDR1 SEHNR and CDR2 FQNEAQ (reference sequence). The CDR3 totals 16 residues. CDR3 loop: CASSLSQRGDSYGYTF. CDR3 coding DNA: TGTGCCAGCAGCTTAAGCCAAAGGGGTGATTCCTATGGCTACACCTTC.

The chain combines TRBV7-2 with TRBJ2-3, with 9 bases that match TRBD2. CDR3 length equals 16 residues. V shed 1 base, J shed 5 bases, and the junction held 7 bases outside the gene matches. Germline values: CDR1 SGHTA, CDR2 FQGNSA. The CDR3 DNA follows: TGTGCCAGCAGCTTAGACGGCGGGGGGGCAATAGATACGCAGTATTTT. Protein sequence: CASSLDGGGAIDTQYF.

V usage is TRBV7-9 and J usage is TRBJ1-2; weak D call: TRBD1 (5 bases). Trimming shortened V by 4 bases and J by 5 bases, and 20 bases separated the two germline ends. Germline V gene data show CDR1 as SEHNR and CDR2 as FQNEAQ (reference sequence). This CDR3 is built from 16 residues. The CDR3 bases are TGTGCCAGCAGCTCCGACAGCGCGCTGATAAATTATGGCTACACCTTC. Amino acids: CASSSDSALINYGYTF.

This clone occurred once. The chain joins TRBV9 to TRBJ1-1; D is perhaps TRBD1 (5 bases). Trimming cost V 0 bases and J 0 bases, with 15 bases left between them. The CDR3 covers 17 residues. CDR1 and CDR2 (germline): SGDLS, YYNGEE. The CDR3 loop reads CASSVGRGYGLNTEAFF. The CDR3 DNA reads TGTGCCAGCAGCGTAGGTCGGGGGTACGGCCTGAACACTGAAGCTTTCTTT. The variable domain in full, with the rest retrieved from reference TRBV9 and TRBJ1-1, is DSGVTQTPKHLITATGQRVTLRCSPRSGDLSVYWYQQSLDQGLQFLIQYYNGEERAKGNILERFSAQQFPDLHSELNLSSLELGDSALYFCASSVGRGYGLNTEAFFGQGTRLTVV.

The CDR3 reads CASSLGTGLYEQYF. CDR3 coding DNA: TGTGCCAGCAGCTTAGGGACAGGGCTTTACGAGCAGTACTTC. V and J are TRBV11-2 and TRBJ2-7; 8 nucleotides agree with TRBD1. This CDR3 has 14 residues. In germline, CDR1 is SGHAT, CDR2 FQNNGV. V was pared by 1 base and J by 4 bases, with 3 bases of the junction left unmatched.

The rearrangement links TRBV5-4 to TRBJ2-5; 7 bases are shared with TRBD1. Germline trimming cut 5 bases from V and 2 bases from J; bases unmatched to any gene: 12. CDR3 length equals 16 residues. The V gene's germline CDR1 is SGHNT and CDR2 YYREEE (reference sequence). For the CDR3, the DNA is TGTGCCAGCAGTCTAATTACACCGGGACAGCAAGAGACCCAGTACTTC. Amino acids: CASSLITPGQQETQYF.

V gene TRBV5-1 combines with J gene TRBJ2-7, with D perhaps TRBD1 (6 bases). CDR1 is SGHRS, CDR2 YFSETQ, per germline. Trimming took off 5 bases at V and 4 bases at J, with 16 bases between the two ends. CDR3 size: 14 residues. The CDR3 DNA sequence: TGCGCCAGCAGTGAAGGGGGTTTAGTGTACGAGCAGTACTTC. It codes for CASSEGGLVYEQYF.

The V gene is TRBV5-6, the J gene TRBJ2-1, with a tentative D call TRBD1 (5 bases). The V end lost 1 base, the J end lost 4 bases, and 9 bases lay between the germline ends. The CDR3 contains 14 residues. Germline assignment: CDR1 SGHDT and CDR2 YYEEEE. CDR3 protein: CASSLPDSYNEQFF. The DNA of the CDR3 is TGTGCCAGCAGCTTGCCTGACAGTTACAATGAGCAGTTCTTC. Full variable domain (remainder filled in from reference TRBV5-6 and TRBJ2-1): DAGVTQSPTHLIKTRGQQVTLRCSPKSGHDTVSWYQQALGQGPQFIFQYYEEEERQRGNFPDRFSGHQFPNYSSELNVNALLLGDSALYLCASSLPDSYNEQFFGPGTRLTVL.

This chain connects TRBV4-3 to TRBJ1-2, with D perhaps matching TRBD1 (5 bases). CDR1 LGHNA and CDR2 YSLEER come from the germline V gene. The V end lost 0 bases, the J end lost 4 bases, and 15 bases lay between the germline ends. This CDR3 comprises 16 residues. CDR3 protein: CASSQDRGGRGYGYTF. The CDR3 bases are TGCGCCAGCAGCCAAGATCGCGGGGGACGGGGCTATGGCTACACCTTC.

In DNA form, the CDR3 reads TGTGCCACGGGGACAGGGCGAATAGATACGCAGTATTTT. It codes for CATGTGRIDTQYF. The V gene is TRBV7-9, the J gene TRBJ2-3; 9 nucleotides align to TRBD1. The V gene's germline CDR1 is SEHNR and CDR2 FQNEAQ (reference sequence). V shed 10 bases and J 5 bases; nucleotides not matched to a gene: 7. The CDR3 has 13 residues.

V gene TRBV7-7 combines with J gene TRBJ2-7; TRBD2 might be the D (6 bases). The CDR3 runs to 14 residues. V gave up 5 bases and J gave up 0 bases, with 11 bases separating them. Germline-derived CDR1 and CDR2 are SSHAT and FNYEAQ (reference sequence). The CDR3 sequence is CASSPGEGSYEQYF. The CDR3 DNA reads as TGTGCCAGCAGCCCGGGAGAAGGCTCCTACGAGCAGTACTTC.

This chain joins TRBV30 and TRBJ1-5; 8 nucleotides match TRBD1. Germline CDR1 is GTSNPN and CDR2 is SVGIG (reference sequence). The CDR3 covers 16 residues. J was trimmed by 4 bases and V by 3 bases; bases with no gene match: 11. The CDR3 sequence: CAWRGQGARGNQPQHF. CDR3 nucleotide sequence: TGTGCCTGGAGAGGACAGGGCGCAAGAGGAAATCAGCCCCAGCATTTT.

The V gene is TRBV18, the J gene TRBJ2-1; D is possibly TRBD2 (6 bases). The length of the CDR3 is 14 residues. V gave up 5 bases and J gave up 5 bases, with 13 bases separating them. The germline V gene encodes CDR1 KGHSH and CDR2 LQKENI. CDR3 sequence (DNA): TGTGCCAGCTCATCGGGACTGCAAGACAATGAGCAGTTCTTC. It codes for CASSSGLQDNEQFF.

The chain has TRBV5-4 and TRBJ2-2, with D possibly TRBD1 on 8 matching bases. The V gene's germline CDR1 is SGHNT and CDR2 YYREEE (reference sequence). CDR3 length equals 15 residues. The V and J ends lost 1 base and 6 bases respectively, with 13 bases between them. In DNA form, the CDR3 reads TGTGCCAGCAGCTTGAGGACAGGGAGGGCCGGGGAGCTGTTTTTT. It yields the protein CASSLRTGRAGELFF.

The rearrangement joins TRBV11-3 to TRBJ2-1; D unresolved. From germline, CDR1 is SGHNT and CDR2 YENEEA. V lost 6 bases and J lost 6, with 12 bases in between. The CDR3 covers 13 residues. The CDR3 sequence: CASSFSRSNEQFF. The CDR3, as DNA: TGTGCCAGCAGTTTTTCTCGGAGCAATGAGCAGTTCTTC.

V and J are TRBV7-9 and TRBJ1-1, with 11 bases fitting TRBD1. Germline V CDR1 and CDR2: SEHNR, FQNEAQ (reference sequence). V was clipped by 2 bases and J by 5 bases; unmatched bases: 10. The CDR3 consists of 17 residues. CDR3 protein: CASSLKWDRGRFTEAFF. DNA for the CDR3: TGTGCCAGCAGCTTAAAATGGGACAGGGGGAGGTTTACTGAAGCTTTCTTT. Using reference TRBV7-9 and TRBJ1-1 for the parts outside the CDR3, the full variable domain is DTGVSQNPRHKITKRGQNVTFRCDPISEHNRLYWYRQTLGQGPEFLTYFQNEAQLEKSRLLSDRFSAERPKGSFSTLEIQRTEQGDSAMYLCASSLKWDRGRFTEAFFGQGTRLTVV.

This clone has a single count. This rearrangement joins TRBV10-1 to TRBJ2-7; maybe TRBD2 (6 bases). V lost 3 bases to trimming and J lost 7 bases, with 19 bases between them. CDR3 length: 15 amino acids. Germline CDR1 and CDR2: WNHNN and SYGVQD (reference sequence). The CDR3 DNA reads as TGCGCCAGCAGTGAACCCAGGGTGGGGCGGGAAGAGCAGTACTTC. This codes for CASSEPRVGREEQYF.

The V call is TRBV5-5, the J call TRBJ1-3; D perhaps matches TRBD1 (6 bases). This CDR3 has 15 residues. In germline, CDR1 is SGHKS, CDR2 YYEKEE (reference sequence). Trimming removed 7 bases from V and 0 bases from J, with 14 bases in between. The CDR3 here is CASLTGDSSGNTIYF. The CDR3, as DNA: TGTGCCAGCTTGACAGGCGATTCCTCTGGAAACACCATATATTTT.

The chain uses TRBV11-2 and TRBJ2-7; D might be TRBD1 (6 bases). Germline CDR1 reads SGHAT; CDR2 reads FQNNGV. The V and J ends lost 2 bases and 4 bases respectively, with 15 bases between them. CDR3 length equals 15 residues. The CDR3 DNA sequence: TGTGCCAGCAGCTTACGGGTGGGGGCCCATTACGAGCAGTACTTC. Its translation is CASSLRVGAHYEQYF. Supplemented by reference TRBV11-2 and TRBJ2-7, the full variable domain reads EAGVAQSPRYKIIEKRQSVAFWCNPISGHATLYWYQQILGQGPKLLIQFQNNGVVDDSQLPKDRFSAERLKGVDSTLKIQPAKLEDSAVYLCASSLRVGAHYEQYFGPGTRLTVT.

The V call is TRBV9, the J call TRBJ2-7, with D possibly TRBD1 on 6 matching bases. There are 15 residues in the CDR3. Germline V lookup: CDR1 SGDLS, CDR2 YYNGEE. V dropped 4 bases and J dropped 1 base, with 15 bases sitting between them. The CDR3 is CASSYSTGLSYEQYF. CDR3 nucleotide sequence: TGTGCCAGCAGCTACTCTACAGGGTTATCCTACGAGCAGTACTTC.

The table lists this clone with a count of one. This chain links TRBV11-2 with TRBJ2-5; D is perhaps TRBD1 (6 bases). Germline V gives CDR1 SGHAT, CDR2 FQNNGV. V gave up 3 bases and J gave up 5 bases, with 16 bases separating them. CDR3 length equals 15 residues. CDR3 coding DNA: TGTGCCAGCAGCTTTGGGGACATTGTGGAGGAGACCCAGTACTTC. Translation gives CASSFGDIVEETQYF.

This chain links TRBV10-3 with TRBJ2-7; 7 bases match TRBD2. Per germline, CDR1 ENHRY and CDR2 SYGVKD. With 7 bases clipped from V and 0 bases from J, the junction kept 6 bases outside the gene matches. This CDR3 is built from 14 residues. CDR3 bases: TGTGCCATCAACCACAGCGGGGACTCCTACGAGCAGTACTTC. Translation: CAINHSGDSYEQYF.

V gene TRBV7-8 combines with J gene TRBJ1-6; tentative D call: TRBD1 (6 bases). Germline V gene lookup returns CDR1 SGHVS and CDR2 FQNEAQ. V lost 5 bases to trimming and J lost 10 bases, with 21 bases between them. The CDR3 consists of 16 residues. As DNA, the CDR3 is TGTGCCAGCAGCCCTGCCGAAATGCAGGGGCAATCACCCCTCCACTTT. It encodes CASSPAEMQGQSPLHF. The complete variable domain, with remaining parts taken from reference TRBV7-8 and TRBJ1-6, reads GAGVSQSPRYKVAKRGQDVALRCDPISGHVSLFWYQQALGQGPEFLTYFQNEAQLDKSGLPSDRFFAERPEGSVSTLKIQRTQQEDSAVYLCASSPAEMQGQSPLHFGNGTRLTVT.

The rearrangement uses TRBV27 and TRBJ2-6, with D possibly TRBD2 on 5 matching bases. The CDR3 is made up of 19 amino acids. V lost 1 base to trimming and J lost 0 bases, with 16 bases between them. CDR1 is MNHEY, CDR2 SMNVEV, per germline (reference sequence). The CDR3 region is CASSLYWGEKDSGANVLTF. The CDR3 DNA reads as TGTGCCAGCAGTTTATATTGGGGAGAAAAGGACTCTGGGGCCAACGTCCTGACTTTC.

The chain couples TRBV27 to TRBJ2-7, with TRBD1 identical over 9 bases. CDR3 size: 14 residues. Per germline, CDR1 MNHEY and CDR2 SMNVEV (reference sequence). The ends lost 4 bases at V and 2 bases at J; junction bases unmatched: 3. The CDR3 reads CASSSRQGAYEQYF. CDR3 DNA: TGTGCCAGCAGTTCGAGACAGGGGGCCTACGAGCAGTACTTC.

This chain links TRBV4-3 with TRBJ1-4; no definite D call. The CDR3 has 15 residues. Trimming left V 0 bases short and J 0 bases short, with 5 bases between. Germline CDR1 reads LGHNA; CDR2 reads YSLEER. DNA for the CDR3: TGCGCCAGCAGCCAAGATCGAGCAACTAATGAAAAACTGTTTTTT. Translation gives CASSQDRATNEKLFF.

The chain has TRBV4-1 and TRBJ1-1; D gene ambiguous. The V end lost 1 base, the J end lost 0 bases, and 12 bases lay between the germline ends. The germline V gene has CDR1 MGHRA and CDR2 YSYEKL. This CDR3 spans 16 amino acids. CDR3 DNA sequence: TGCGCCAGCAGCCAAGTGGCAGAGCGTTTGAACACTGAAGCTTTCTTT. Protein sequence: CASSQVAERLNTEAFF.

The chain combines TRBV6-5 with TRBJ1-3, with 7 bases aligning to TRBD1. V trimming: 5 bases; J trimming: 4 bases; junction bases outside the gene matches: 8. This CDR3 is 15 amino acids long. Germline V gene data show CDR1 as MNHEY and CDR2 as SVGAGI. CDR3 loop: CASSIKTGRGNTIYF. In nucleotides, the CDR3 is TGTGCCAGCAGTATAAAGACAGGGAGGGGAAACACCATATATTTT.